This T cell receptor beta chain was recovered during a study of tumor-infiltrating lymphocytes in primary liver carcinoma. For the study at large: Men as well as women, aged 30 to 69 years, made up the patients.

Trimming removed 1 base from V and 0 bases from J; junction bases left unmatched: 3. Germline V gives CDR1 MNHEY, CDR2 SVGEGT. The CDR3 totals 16 residues. Within the sample, this clonotype is medium-sized. The roughly 19-33 mg bulk tissue piece was not sorted before simultaneous RNA and DNA extraction. Total RNA (around 0.45 ug) served as template for TCR beta cDNA synthesis primed by a constant-region primer. Slightly modified ARM-PCR, run as three nested multiplex PCR rounds, produced the TCR beta libraries. A C-beta reverse primer was combined with TRBV1-TRBV30 forward primers in the first two PCR rounds, and each round had about 10 cycles. TCRdb re-analysed the multiplex PCR reads in MiXCR, keeping a single row per CDR3 protein. The profile shows some 43,000 distinct CDR3 sequences, approximately 70% of them singletons.

This TCR derives from a man aged 40-49 years with primary liver carcinoma and hepatitis B virus infection. The sample taken for sequencing was liver tumor tissue from sampling region 5. The subset denotes: tumor region T5, tumor centre. The genes are TRBV6-2 or TRBV6-3 and TRBJ2-1; 7 nucleotides align to TRBD2. CDR3 bases: TGTGCCAGCAGTTACTGGGGGAGGGGCTCCTACAATGAGCAGTTCTTC. Amino acids: CASSYWGRGSYNEQFF.